A single sample is the source of the 15 T cell receptor beta chains below, sequenced in a study of T cell responses to AZD1222 COVID-19 vaccine. TCRdb's copy holds only in-frame clones and misses some; the assay was immunoSEQ multiplex PCR. Among 130,000 to 150,000 clones listed, more than 70% were seen once. The input for sequencing was peripheral blood, taken 28 days after the second AZD1222 dose. These receptors all come from an adult who received the AZD1222 COVID-19 vaccine.

This clone was observed a few times. This chain links TRBV6-4 with TRBJ2-7; D unclear. The V gene's germline CDR1 is MRHNA and CDR2 SNTAGT. Trimming pared 6 bases from V and 2 bases from J, leaving 14 bases between. The CDR3 is made up of 14 amino acids. CDR3 bases: TGTGCCAGCAGCCCCGGTCCAGGTACCTACGAGCAGTACTTC. Amino acids: CASSPGPGTYEQYF.

The V call is TRBV12-3 or TRBV12-4, the J call TRBJ2-5, with D unresolved. This CDR3 has 11 amino acids. Trimming pared 5 bases from V and 5 bases from J, leaving 6 bases between. The CDR3 DNA sequence: TGTGCCAGCAGTCAAGGGGAGACCCAGTACTTC. Protein sequence: CASSQGETQYF.

The V and J genes are TRBV10-3 and TRBJ2-7; D is perhaps TRBD1 (8 bases). Germline-derived CDR1 and CDR2 are ENHRY and SYGVKD. The CDR3 runs to 13 residues. The germline V and J ends were trimmed by 3 bases and 6 bases, with 12 bases remaining between them. This CDR3 is CAISENRGGEQYF. Here the CDR3 DNA reads TGTGCCATCAGTGAAAACAGGGGGGGCGAGCAGTACTTC.

The chain recombines TRBV19 with TRBJ2-1, with 9 bases fitting TRBD2. Germline V gene lookup returns CDR1 LNHDA and CDR2 SQIVND (reference sequence). The V gene end was trimmed by 4 bases and the J gene end by 0 bases; junction bases not matched to a gene: 10. The CDR3 runs to 18 residues. CDR3 residues: CASSTGLLAGDSYNEQFF. In DNA, the CDR3 is TGTGCCAGTAGTACCGGGCTTTTAGCGGGAGACTCCTACAATGAGCAGTTCTTC.

The chain links TRBV5-1 to TRBJ1-1; tentative D call: TRBD1 (5 bases). The germline V and J ends were trimmed by 3 bases and 5 bases, with 14 bases remaining between them. The CDR3 runs to 14 residues. Germline CDR1 reads SGHRS; CDR2 reads YFSETQ. CDR3 DNA sequence: TGCGCCAGCAGCTGGGACCCAGTTGGGACTGAAGCTTTCTTT. Translated: CASSWDPVGTEAFF.

V is TRBV7-2 and J is TRBJ1-1; no clear D. Germline CDR1 reads SGHTA; CDR2 reads FQGNSA. With 5 bases removed from V and 0 bases from J, the gap between germline ends came to 10 bases. CDR3 size: 14 residues. The chain's CDR3 is CASSRQVMNTEAFF. The CDR3 nucleotides read TGTGCCAGCAGCCGTCAGGTAATGAACACTGAAGCTTTCTTT.

The chain uses TRBV2 and TRBJ1-4; no clear D. The germline V gene has CDR1 SNHLY and CDR2 FYNNEI. CDR3 length: 18 amino acids. Between the trimmed V and J ends, which lost 11 bases and 2 bases, there was a span of 27 bases. The CDR3 sequence: CAVPLDFGRVRTNEKLFF. The DNA for the CDR3 is TGTGCCGTCCCTTTAGACTTCGGGAGGGTTCGGACTAATGAAAAACTGTTTTTT.

This chain connects TRBV5-1 to TRBJ2-3; D not certain. This CDR3 is 11 amino acids long. Looked up from germline, CDR1 is SGHRS and CDR2 is YFSETQ. Trimming stripped 4 bases from V and 5 bases from J, with 5 bases between. The CDR3: CASSNQDTQYF. The DNA of the CDR3 is TGCGCCAGCAGCAACCAAGATACGCAGTATTTT.

This clone was detected many times. The chain carries TRBV10-1 and TRBJ1-4, with D uncertain. V was trimmed by 2 bases and J by 4 bases, leaving 8 bases between them. CDR1 is WNHNN and CDR2 is SYGVQD in the germline V gene (reference sequence). This CDR3 is 14 amino acids long. For the CDR3, the DNA is TGCGCCAGCAGTGAGGAGACGGATAATGAAAAACTGTTTTTT. Its protein is CASSEETDNEKLFF.

The chain couples TRBV24-1 to TRBJ2-5; maybe TRBD2 (5 bases). Germline CDR1 KGHDR, CDR2 SFDVKD. The CDR3 has 13 residues. Trimming took 6 bases from V and 4 from J, leaving 11 bases between them. This CDR3 reads CATSSLEAETQYF. The CDR3 DNA reads TGTGCCACCAGTTCCTTGGAGGCAGAGACCCAGTACTTC.

This rearrangement joins TRBV5-6 to TRBJ2-5, with 9 bases lining up with TRBD1. The germline V gene has CDR1 SGHDT and CDR2 YYEEEE. The CDR3 sequence is 14 residues long. The V segment lost 4 bases and the J segment 8 bases; nucleotides outside the gene matches: 9. The CDR3: CASSQRGQGRTQYF. Here the CDR3 DNA reads TGTGCCAGCAGCCAGAGAGGACAGGGGCGTACCCAGTACTTC. The full variable domain, in which reference TRBV5-6 and TRBJ2-5 provide the parts outside the CDR3, is DAGVTQSPTHLIKTRGQQVTLRCSPKSGHDTVSWYQQALGQGPQFIFQYYEEEERQRGNFPDRFSGHQFPNYSSELNVNALLLGDSALYLCASSQRGQGRTQYFGPGTRLLVL.

The chain uses TRBV3-1 (or the pseudogene TRBV3-2) and TRBJ1-1, with D possibly matching TRBD1 (5 bases). V dropped 2 bases and J dropped 0 bases, with 13 bases sitting between them. Germline V CDR1 and CDR2: LGHDT, YNNKEL (reference sequence). CDR3 length: 16 residues. The DNA of the CDR3 is TGTGCCAGCAGCCAAACCCAGGGCGCTATGAACACTGAAGCTTTCTTT. Amino acids: CASSQTQGAMNTEAFF.

Sample share makes this clone medium-sized. V is TRBV14 and J is TRBJ1-1; no definite D call. CDR1 is SGHDN and CDR2 is FVKESK in the germline V gene. The CDR3 is made up of 15 amino acids. With 4 bases removed from V and 4 bases from J, the gap between germline ends came to 16 bases. CDR3 region: CASSPVSALGTEAFF. In nucleotides, the CDR3 is TGTGCCAGCAGCCCCGTCTCCGCTTTGGGCACTGAAGCTTTCTTT. The variable domain in full, with the rest retrieved from reference TRBV14 and TRBJ1-1, is EAGVTQFPSHSVIEKGQTVTLRCDPISGHDNLYWYRRVMGKEIKFLLHFVKESKQDESGMPNNRFLAERTGGTYSTLKVQPAELEDSGVYFCASSPVSALGTEAFFGQGTRLTVV.

The V call is TRBV7-2, the J call TRBJ1-2, with unresolved D. CDR1 and CDR2 (germline): SGHTA, FQGNSA. The CDR3 totals 14 residues. The ends were cut back, 0 bases at V and 4 bases at J, with 9 bases in the middle. The CDR3 DNA is TGTGCCAGCAGCTTAGCGTCCGCCAGCTATGGCTACACCTTC. Translating it yields CASSLASASYGYTF.

This clone was counted a few times. V gene TRBV5-3 combines with J gene TRBJ1-4; 9 bases match TRBD1. TRBV5-3 carries the ORF label, with uncertain function. V dropped 4 bases and J dropped 6; count of bases not matched to a gene: 7. This CDR3 is built from 15 residues. CDR3 DNA: TGTGCCAGAAGCCAACGGACAGGGGAGGATGAAAAACTGTTTTTT. Its protein is CARSQRTGEDEKLFF.